This is a list of T cell receptor beta chains from one sample in a study of cytotoxic CD8 clonotypes in ibrutinib-treated CLL. The protocol was immunoSEQ multiplex PCR, while the TCRdb copy is restricted to in-frame clones and leaves out a portion. The sample has over 130,000 clones; more than 70% are singletons. The sequencing used PBMCs, collected after 36 months of ibrutinib treatment. The receptor set was obtained from a human donor with chronic lymphocytic leukemia. Each CDR3 is given with its conserved first and last residue. D genes are given only for firm matches. Only some rows state a clone size, as once, few, many or a class for expanded clones.

TRBJ1-5	NA	NA	TRBV19	TGTGCCAGTAGTTCCGGACAGTATAATCAGCCCCAGCATTTT	CASSSGQYNQPQHF
TRBJ1-5	NA	once	TRBV5-6	TGTGCCAGCAGCTTGGGGGCCGGGACAACCTATTCCCCCCAGCATTTT	CASSLGAGTTYSPQHF
TRBJ1-1	TRBD1	once	TRBV25-1	TGTGCCAGCAGTGAATCCCCAGGGGGCAGGACTGAAGCTTTCTTT	CASSESPGGRTEAFF
TRBJ2-1	TRBD2	NA	TRBV2	TGTGCCAGGGAGAGTGCGGGAGAGGAGCAGTTCTTC	CARESAGEEQFF
TRBJ1-1	NA	NA	TRBV9	TGTGCCAGCAGCCCCACGACGAACACTGAAGCTTTCTTT	CASSPTTNTEAFF
TRBJ1-3	NA	NA	TRBV19	TGTGCCAGTAGTAAGCCCCCCGGACCGGCTGGAAACACCATATATTTT	CASSKPPGPAGNTIYF
TRBJ2-2	NA	NA	TRBV30	TGTGCCTGGAGTGTACCTTACAGGTCGAACACCGGGGAGCTGTTTTTT	CAWSVPYRSNTGELFF
TRBJ2-1	TRBD1	NA	TRBV10-3	TGTGCCATCAGTGAGCCTGGACAGGGGTGGGATGAGCAGTTCTTC	CAISEPGQGWDEQFF
TRBJ2-2	NA	NA	TRBV23-1	TGCGCCAGCAGTCACCCGCGTCGGATGAGGGAGTTTAGCGGGGAGCTGTTTTTT	CASSHPRRMREFSGELFF
TRBJ1-1	NA	NA	TRBV1	TGCACCAGCAGCTTTTACAGGGGGAAGGCCACTGAAGCTTTCTTT	CTSSFYRGKATEAFF
TRBJ2-2	NA	NA	TRBV10-1	TGCGCCAGCAGTGAGTCGAATGTCGGGGAGCTGTTTTTT	CASSESNVGELFF
TRBJ1-1	NA	NA	TRBV2	TGTGCCAGCGCCCGAATAACAATTTCTTCTGAAGCTTTCTTT	CASARITISSEAFF
TRBJ1-5	NA	few	TRBV28	TGTGCCAGCAGTTTTCAGGGGTATAGCAATCAGCCCCAGCATTTT	CASSFQGYSNQPQHF
TRBJ2-5	NA	NA	TRBV10-3	TGTGCCATCAGTGGGCGGCAGGGGGAGACCCAGTACTTC	CAISGRQGETQYF
TRBJ2-2	TRBD1	NA	TRBV5-1	TGCGCCAGCAGCTTCCTCGACAGGGGAATTGCGAACACCGGGGAGCTGTTTTTT	CASSFLDRGIANTGELFF
TRBJ1-5	NA	few	TRBV18	TGTGCCAGCTCACGCCGGGCCGACAATCAGCCCCAGCATTTT	CASSRRADNQPQHF
TRBJ1-5	NA	NA	TRBV5-1	TGCGCCAGCAGCTTGGAGGGATATAGCAATCAGCCCCAGCATTTT	CASSLEGYSNQPQHF
TRBJ2-1	TRBD2	few	TRBV5-6	TGTGCCAGCAGCCTGGGGTTAGCGGGTAACCCTCATGAGCAGTTCTTC	CASSLGLAGNPHEQFF
TRBJ1-2	NA	NA	TRBV5-6	TGTGCCAGCAGCTTGGTGTCGGGCAGGAAGAACTATGGCTACACCTTC	CASSLVSGRKNYGYTF
TRBJ1-2	NA	NA	TRBV11-2	TGTGCCAGCAGTCCGGACTGGGACTATGGCTACACCTTC	CASSPDWDYGYTF
TRBJ2-5	NA	NA	TRBV7-3	TGTGCCAGCAGCTTGTCTGCAGGAGGAAGCGGAGAGACCCAGTACTTC	CASSLSAGGSGETQYF
TRBJ2-1	NA	NA	TRBV9	TGTGCCAGCAGCGAGGGGGATCCCCTGTTTGGGAATGAGCAGTTCTTC	CASSEGDPLFGNEQFF
TRBJ1-5	TRBD1	NA	TRBV9	TGTGCCAGCAGCATAACCGGGACAGCTAATCAGCCCCAGCATTTT	CASSITGTANQPQHF
TRBJ1-2	TRBD1	NA	TRBV7-9	TGTGCCAGCAGCCCGACCGGGACAGACTATGGCTACACCTTC	CASSPTGTDYGYTF
TRBJ2-3	NA	NA	TRBV5-5	TGTGCCAGCAGCTTGGTCCGTAGCACAGATACGCAGTATTTT	CASSLVRSTDTQYF
TRBJ1-1	NA	NA	TRBV5-1	TGCGCCAGCAGCTTGGGTCGGGTGACTGAAGCTTTCTTT	CASSLGRVTEAFF
TRBJ2-2	NA	NA	TRBV18	TGTGCCAGCTCACGGGATACAGACTGGAACACCGGGGAGCTGTTTTTT	CASSRDTDWNTGELFF
TRBJ2-3	NA	NA	TRBV5-1	TGCGCCAGCAGCACGGGGGCAGGGCTAAACACAGATACGCAGTATTTT	CASSTGAGLNTDTQYF
TRBJ1-1	NA	NA	TRBV27	TGTGCCAGCAGCACCTTGGGACACATGAACACTGAAGCTTTCTTT	CASSTLGHMNTEAFF
TRBJ1-3	NA	NA	TRBV11-2	TGTGCCAGCAGCGCCCCCCCGGGGGAAACTGGAAACACCATATATTTT	CASSAPPGETGNTIYF
TRBJ1-2	NA	NA	TRBV12-5	TGTGCTAGTGCTTTGAACGGGAACTATGGCTACACCTTC	CASALNGNYGYTF
TRBJ1-1	TRBD1	NA	TRBV5-4	TGTGCCAGCGAGGGGGCCAGGACTGAAGCTTTCTTT	CASEGARTEAFF
TRBJ2-7	TRBD1	NA	TRBV6-6	TGTGCCAGCAGGTTCCGGGACAGGTCCTACGAGCAGTACTTC	CASRFRDRSYEQYF
TRBJ2-1	NA	NA	TRBV13	TGTGCCAGCAGCCAGACAAGTGAGCAGTTCTTC	CASSQTSEQFF
TRBJ2-7	NA	NA	TRBV14	TGTGCCAGCAGCCAAGATCGGGTGCAGGGGTCCTACGAGCAGTACTTC	CASSQDRVQGSYEQYF
TRBJ1-4	NA	once	TRBV19	TGTGCCAGCCGGAGAGCAACAACTAATGAAAAACTGTTTTTT	CASRRATTNEKLFF
TRBJ2-7	NA	NA	TRBV10-3	TGTGCCATCAGTGGTTCGGGGGAGGATCCCTCCTACGAGCAGTACTTC	CAISGSGEDPSYEQYF
TRBJ2-7	NA	NA	TRBV19	TGTGCCAGTAGTACTACTAGTATCCACGAGCAGTACTTC	CASSTTSIHEQYF
TRBJ1-6	NA	NA	TRBV19	TGTGCCAGTAGTATTGGTGGGGCGGTTAATTCACCCCTCCACTTT	CASSIGGAVNSPLHF
TRBJ1-2	TRBD1	NA	TRBV19	TGTGCCAGTAGTATCGGACAGGGACGGCGATCGGGCTACACCTTC	CASSIGQGRRSGYTF
TRBJ2-5	TRBD2	many	TRBV7-2	TGTGCCAGCAGCCTCCAGACTAGCGGGAGGGGCTGGGAGACCCAGTACTTC	CASSLQTSGRGWETQYF
TRBJ2-7	TRBD1	NA	TRBV18	TGTGCCAGCTCACGAAACACCCCAGGGGGCCAGGACGAGCAGTACTTC	CASSRNTPGGQDEQYF
TRBJ1-1	NA	NA	TRBV11-3	TGTGCCAGCAGCTTCGGGGACGTAAGGACTGAAGCTTTCTTT	CASSFGDVRTEAFF
TRBJ2-7	NA	few	TRBV7-9	TGTGCCAGCAGCCCCGGGGTGCGGGGGCTCGCCTACGAGCAGTACTTC	CASSPGVRGLAYEQYF
TRBJ2-2	TRBD2	few	TRBV10-1	TGCGCCAGCAGCGGGTCTAGCGGGGGAAACACCGGGGAGCTGTTTTTT	CASSGSSGGNTGELFF
TRBJ1-2	NA	NA	TRBV7-9	TGTGCCAGCAGCCCAGAGACGGAAGCCTATGGCTACACCTTC	CASSPETEAYGYTF
TRBJ2-5	TRBD1	NA	TRBV7-6	TGTGCCAGCAGTCCCGAGGGGGCAGGGGGCCCCTTCGAGACCCAGTACTTC	CASSPEGAGGPFETQYF
TRBJ1-5	NA	NA	TRBV30	TGTGCCTGGAGTTATGGGGGGGGCGGCCAGCCCCAGCATTTT	CAWSYGGGGQPQHF
TRBJ2-4	NA	once	TRBV5-1	TGCGCCAGCAGCTTGGGGCAGACTATAGCCAAAAACATTCAGTACTTC	CASSLGQTIAKNIQYF
TRBJ2-7	TRBD1	NA	TRBV27	TGTGCCAGCAGTTTGGGACAGCGCTACGAGCAGTACTTC	CASSLGQRYEQYF
TRBJ1-2	NA	NA	TRBV29-1	TGCAGCGTCGTGCTTGGCCTGACTAACTATGGCTACACCTTC	CSVVLGLTNYGYTF
TRBJ1-5	NA	NA	TRBV6-6	TGTGCCAGCAGCTTCCTCAGTCAGCCCCAGCATTTT	CASSFLSQPQHF
TRBJ2-2	NA	once	TRBV11-2	TGTGCCAGCAGCTTAGTAACCGGGGAGCTGTTTTTT	CASSLVTGELFF
TRBJ1-1	NA	NA	TRBV30	TGTGCCTGGAATGGTCTTGGGGGCACTGAAGCTTTCTTT	CAWNGLGGTEAFF
TRBJ1-6	NA	few	TRBV19	TGTGCCAGTAGTATCGGGAATTCACCCCTCCACTTT	CASSIGNSPLHF
TRBJ1-5	TRBD1	NA	TRBV6-5	TGTGCCAGCAGTTACTCGGGACAGGGGAATGGGCCCCAGCATTTT	CASSYSGQGNGPQHF